These 18 T cell receptor beta chains were all obtained from the same sample, sequenced in a study of T cell responses to AZD1222 COVID-19 vaccine. Sequenced by immunoSEQ multiplex PCR; TCRdb stores in-frame clones only, minus some. The table has approximately 120,000 clones, around 93% seen once. This specimen was peripheral blood, taken on day 0 of AZD1222 vaccination. These receptors all come from an adult in good health.

The chain uses TRBV7-9 and TRBJ1-3; D unclear. The CDR3 totals 14 residues. Trimming stripped 5 bases from V and 4 bases from J, with 12 bases between. Germline assignment: CDR1 SEHNR and CDR2 FQNEAQ (reference sequence). The CDR3 loop is CASSHPTVGNTIYF. In DNA form, the CDR3 reads TGTGCCAGCAGCCACCCAACAGTGGGAAACACCATATATTTT.

This chain joins TRBV18 and TRBJ2-5; tentative D call: TRBD1 (6 bases). The CDR3 consists of 12 residues. Trimming pared 6 bases from V and 5 bases from J, leaving 10 bases between. Germline-derived CDR1 and CDR2 are KGHSH and LQKENI. CDR3 in DNA: TGTGCCAGCTCTCGGACAGCGGAGACCCAGTACTTC. The encoded protein is CASSRTAETQYF. Full variable domain (remainder filled in from reference TRBV18 and TRBJ2-5): NAGVMQNPRHLVRRRGQEARLRCSPMKGHSHVYWYRQLPEEGLKFMVYLQKENIIDESGMPKERFSAEFPKEGPSILRIQQVVRGDSAAYFCASSRTAETQYFGPGTRLLVL.

The CDR3 is CASSYSQGRYGYTF. The CDR3 nucleotides read TGTGCCAGCAGTTACTCTCAGGGCCGCTATGGCTACACCTTC. V usage is TRBV6-2 or TRBV6-3 and J usage is TRBJ1-2; D possibly corresponds to TRBD1 (5 bases). CDR3 size: 14 residues. V was cut by 0 bases and J by 4 bases, with 9 bases left in between. Germline CDR1 and CDR2: MNHEY and SVGEGT.

The chain is built from TRBV7-8 and TRBJ2-7, with D possibly being TRBD1 (6 bases). Between the trimmed V and J ends, which lost 2 bases and 5 bases, there was a span of 7 bases. This CDR3 comprises 12 residues. Germline CDR1 reads SGHVS; CDR2 reads FQNEAQ. Written as DNA, the CDR3 is TGTGCCAGCAGCTTACAGGGGAACGAGCAGTACTTC. Translation: CASSLQGNEQYF. Looking up the rest from reference TRBV7-8 and TRBJ2-7 gives the full variable domain: GAGVSQSPRYKVAKRGQDVALRCDPISGHVSLFWYQQALGQGPEFLTYFQNEAQLDKSGLPSDRFFAERPEGSVSTLKIQRTQQEDSAVYLCASSLQGNEQYFGPGTRLTVT.

The chain joins TRBV4-2 to TRBJ2-1; D could derive from TRBD1 or TRBD2 (5 bases each). The CDR3 runs to 15 residues. The V end was cut by 6 bases, the J end by 3 bases, with 15 bases between. Looked up from germline, CDR1 is LGHNA and CDR2 is YNFKEQ. CDR3 DNA: TGTGCCAGCAGTTATACCGGGACCGACTACAATGAGCAGTTCTTC. This sequence encodes CASSYTGTDYNEQFF.

V usage is TRBV10-3 and J usage is TRBJ2-7; D uncertain. V gave up 0 bases and J gave up 1 base, with 16 bases separating them. CDR3 size: 17 residues. Germline CDR1 is ENHRY and CDR2 is SYGVKD. The CDR3 bases are TGTGCCATCAGTGAGTCCGGCCGGCTCCTGGGGTCCTACGAGCAGTACTTC. Translated, it gives CAISESGRLLGSYEQYF.

The chain is built from TRBV9 and TRBJ2-2; 8 nucleotides line up with TRBD1. Germline V lookup: CDR1 SGDLS, CDR2 YYNGEE. J gave up 2 bases and V 3 bases, and 3 bases lay outside the gene matches. This CDR3 spans 15 amino acids. The CDR3, as DNA: TGTGCCAGCAGCGGGACAGGGTTCAACACCGGGGAGCTGTTTTTT. This gives the protein CASSGTGFNTGELFF.

The chain links TRBV29-1 to TRBJ1-1, with 7 bases fitting TRBD1. The CDR3 runs 16 residues. V shed 2 bases, J shed 1 base, and the junction held 10 bases outside the gene matches. CDR1 SQVTM and CDR2 ANQGSEA come from the germline V gene. As DNA, the CDR3 is TGCAGCGTTGAACCGGGACAGTTCCACAAGAACACTGAAGCTTTCTTT. Protein sequence: CSVEPGQFHKNTEAFF.

V is TRBV28 and J is TRBJ1-3; 7 positions agree with TRBD1. V dropped 6 bases and J dropped 4; count of bases not matched to a gene: 6. This CDR3 contains 14 residues. The germline V gene has CDR1 MDHEN and CDR2 SYDVKM. The CDR3: CASRENRGGNTIYF. The CDR3 nucleotides read TGTGCCAGCAGGGAAAACAGGGGCGGAAACACCATATATTTT.

The gene calls are TRBV11-2 and TRBJ1-4; D unresolved. The V gene lost 0 bases and the J gene lost 4 bases, with 9 bases spanning the gap. The V gene's germline CDR1 is SGHAT and CDR2 FQNNGV. This CDR3 region has 15 residues. CDR3 protein: CASSLEPYVNEKLFF. CDR3 sequence (DNA): TGTGCCAGCAGCTTAGAGCCCTATGTTAATGAAAAACTGTTTTTT.

The chain joins TRBV7-9 to TRBJ1-2, with a possible D match to TRBD1 (5 bases). Deletions cut 0 bases from V and 3 bases from J, with 17 bases between. This CDR3 is 17 amino acids long. The germline gives CDR1 SEHNR, CDR2 FQNEAQ (reference sequence). CDR3 DNA sequence: TGTGCCAGCAGCTTAGCGCGGGGGATAACTCGCCACTATGGCTACACCTTC. This translates into CASSLARGITRHYGYTF.

This sequence joins TRBV27 and TRBJ1-6; 9 positions match TRBD1. The CDR3 covers 19 residues. V lost 0 bases, J lost 10 bases, and 16 bases stayed unmatched. The germline CDR1 and CDR2 sequences are MNHEY and SMNVEV (reference sequence). The CDR3 DNA reads TGTGCCAGCAGTTTATCCCGGCCGAGAGGGACAGGGAATGGATCACCCCTCCACTTT. This codes for CASSLSRPRGTGNGSPLHF.

The chain recombines TRBV4-1 with TRBJ1-4; a possible D gene is TRBD1 (6 bases). V gave up 2 bases and J gave up 7 bases, with 11 bases separating them. The germline gives CDR1 MGHRA, CDR2 YSYEKL. The CDR3 is 14 amino acids. CDR3 protein: CASSQTGRVEKLFF. The DNA for the CDR3 is TGCGCCAGCAGCCAAACAGGGAGGGTTGAAAAACTGTTTTTT.

The genes are TRBV29-1 and TRBJ1-1; 10 nucleotides match TRBD1. CDR3 size: 15 residues. Germline loops: CDR1 SQVTM, CDR2 ANQGSEA. V lost 3 bases, J lost 4 bases, and 8 bases stayed unmatched. The CDR3: CSVEGAGTGVTEAFF. In DNA form, the CDR3 reads TGCAGCGTTGAGGGGGCCGGGACAGGGGTCACTGAAGCTTTCTTT.

This clone came up a few times. V is TRBV5-6 and J is TRBJ1-2, with 9 bases identical to TRBD1. V was pared by 2 bases and J by 6 bases, with 8 bases of the junction left unmatched. The CDR3 is made up of 15 amino acids. The germline gives CDR1 SGHDT, CDR2 YYEEEE. As DNA, the CDR3 is TGTGCCAGCAGCTTTCCCAAGGGACAGGGAAATGGCTACACCTTC. This encodes CASSFPKGQGNGYTF.

J is TRBJ1-5 and V is TRBV5-5; TRBD1 might be the D (6 bases). Germline assignment: CDR1 SGHKS and CDR2 YYEKEE (reference sequence). With 4 bases removed from V and 5 bases from J, the gap between germline ends came to 16 bases. This CDR3 comprises 15 residues. The CDR3 loop reads CASSTSITGYQPQHF. CDR3 in DNA: TGTGCCAGCAGCACGAGTATCACAGGGTATCAGCCCCAGCATTTT.

This chain connects TRBV2 to TRBJ2-2; TRBD2 agrees at 13 bases. Germline V lookup: CDR1 SNHLY, CDR2 FYNNEI. The CDR3 spans 15 residues. The trim removed 7 bases at V and 5 bases at J, leaving 4 bases unmatched. CDR3 protein: CASNGLAGVTGELFF. In DNA form, the CDR3 reads TGTGCCAGCAATGGACTAGCGGGAGTAACCGGGGAGCTGTTTTTT.

The chain uses TRBV2 and TRBJ2-5, with D maybe TRBD2 (7 bases). Between the trimmed V and J ends, which lost 3 bases and 6 bases, there was a span of 11 bases. In germline, CDR1 is SNHLY, CDR2 FYNNEI. The CDR3 covers 13 residues. The CDR3 nucleotides read TGTGCCAGCAGTGAGGGAGGGGGGCAGACCCAGTACTTC. The encoded protein is CASSEGGGQTQYF.